This is a list of T cell receptor beta chains from one sample in a study of T cell responses to AZD1222 COVID-19 vaccine. TCRdb's copy holds only in-frame clones and misses some; the assay was immunoSEQ multiplex PCR. The table shows about 140,000 clones, with around nine tenths occurring only once. This specimen was peripheral blood, taken 28 days after the second AZD1222 dose. The source is an adult who received the AZD1222 COVID-19 vaccine. The CDR3 runs from the conserved cysteine through the conserved F or W. A D gene is named only where the DNA matches it firmly. A row's size may be missing; if present it is once, few, many or a size class.

TRBV5-4,.,.,TRBJ1-3,CASSLDAGNTIYF,TGTGCCAGCAGCCTGGACGCAGGAAACACCATATATTTT
TRBV3-1/TRBV3-2,.,.,TRBJ1-4,CASSQFRTNEKLFF,TGTGCCAGCAGCCAATTTCGAACTAATGAAAAACTGTTTTTT
TRBV28,.,.,TRBJ1-2,CASSFRGAIGETINYGYTF,TGTGCCAGCAGTTTTCGAGGAGCTATTGGGGAGACAATAAACTATGGCTACACCTTC
TRBV10-3,.,.,TRBJ1-5,CAISEGRGSGQPQHF,TGTGCCATCAGTGAGGGCAGGGGTTCGGGTCAGCCCCAGCATTTT
TRBV7-3,TRBD1,.,TRBJ2-6,CASSPRQGLSSGANVLTF,TGTGCCAGCAGCCCACGACAGGGATTGAGCTCTGGGGCCAACGTCCTGACTTTC
TRBV6-5,.,.,TRBJ2-2,CASSHNGELFF,TGTGCCAGCAGCCATAACGGGGAGCTGTTTTTT
TRBV6-5,.,.,TRBJ1-4,CASSYDSNNEKLFF,TGTGCCAGCAGTTACGACAGTAATAATGAAAAACTGTTTTTT
TRBV3-1/TRBV3-2,.,.,TRBJ2-4,CASSLGTHINIQYF,TGTGCCAGCAGCCTCGGGACACACATAAACATTCAGTACTTC
TRBV27,.,.,TRBJ2-7,CASSLGAAYEQYF,TGTGCCAGCAGTTTAGGGGCGGCTTACGAGCAGTACTTC
TRBV6-6,.,.,TRBJ2-2,CASSTPRWQNTGELFF,TGTGCCAGCAGTACCCCGCGATGGCAGAACACCGGGGAGCTGTTTTTT
TRBV5-1,.,.,TRBJ1-4,CASSLAGSLEKLFF,TGCGCCAGCAGCTTGGCGGGCAGCCTTGAAAAACTGTTTTTT
TRBV2,.,.,TRBJ1-5,CASTLRGQGDQPQHF,TGTGCCAGCACCCTCAGAGGCCAGGGTGATCAGCCCCAGCATTTT
TRBV15,.,.,TRBJ2-1,CATSRDLGGPYNEQFF,TGTGCCACCAGCAGAGATTTGGGGGGACCCTACAATGAGCAGTTCTTC
TRBV5-1,TRBD1,.,TRBJ1-4,CASSFQGGPNEKLFF,TGCGCCAGCAGCTTTCAGGGGGGTCCTAATGAAAAACTGTTTTTT
TRBV21-1,.,.,TRBJ2-7,CASSKNPGQGAYEQYF,TGTGCCAGCAGCAAGAACCCGGGACAGGGTGCTTACGAGCAGTACTTC
TRBV9,.,once,TRBJ2-7,CASSVVANSYEQYF,TGTGCCAGCAGCGTAGTGGCTAACTCCTACGAGCAGTACTTC
TRBV7-6,.,.,TRBJ1-3,CASSLEGVGNTIYF,TGTGCCAGCAGCTTAGAAGGGGTCGGAAACACCATATATTTT
TRBV27,.,.,TRBJ1-1,CASSSQANTEAFF,TGTGCCAGCAGTTCCCAGGCGAACACTGAAGCTTTCTTT
TRBV6-5,TRBD1,.,TRBJ2-3,CASSYSRTGRTDTQYF,TGTGCCAGCAGTTATTCCCGGACAGGGAGAACAGATACGCAGTATTTT
TRBV27,.,.,TRBJ1-2,CASRGGYNYGYTF,TGTGCCAGCAGGGGGGGATATAACTATGGCTACACCTTC
TRBV12-3/TRBV12-4,.,few,TRBJ1-1,CASSHRQLTEAFF,TGTGCCAGCAGTCATCGACAGCTCACTGAAGCTTTCTTT
TRBV7-8,TRBD2,.,TRBJ2-5,CASSYRLGGETQYF,TGTGCCAGCAGCTACCGACTGGGAGGGGAGACCCAGTACTTC
TRBV28,.,.,TRBJ1-5,CASSTLIYQPQHF,TGTGCCAGCAGTACCCTAATTTATCAGCCCCAGCATTTT
TRBV5-6,TRBD2,.,TRBJ2-5,CASGTPGLAGLEETQYF,TGTGCCAGCGGGACACCGGGACTAGCGGGGTTAGAAGAGACCCAGTACTTC
TRBV5-6,TRBD2,.,TRBJ2-5,CASSLGLAAQETQYF,TGTGCCAGCAGCTTGGGCCTAGCGGCTCAAGAGACCCAGTACTTC
TRBV7-9,.,once,TRBJ1-1,CASSFDRRTEAFF,TGTGCCAGCAGCTTCGACAGAAGGACTGAAGCTTTCTTT
TRBV7-2,.,.,TRBJ2-7,CASSFATRGEQYF,TGTGCCAGCAGCTTCGCTACGAGGGGCGAGCAGTACTTC
TRBV4-2,.,.,TRBJ1-1,CASSQESRVEAFF,TGTGCCAGCAGCCAAGAGTCCCGAGTTGAAGCTTTCTTT
TRBV9,.,once,TRBJ1-3,CASSDLRTASSGNTIYF,TGTGCCAGCAGCGACCTCCGGACAGCCTCCTCTGGAAACACCATATATTTT